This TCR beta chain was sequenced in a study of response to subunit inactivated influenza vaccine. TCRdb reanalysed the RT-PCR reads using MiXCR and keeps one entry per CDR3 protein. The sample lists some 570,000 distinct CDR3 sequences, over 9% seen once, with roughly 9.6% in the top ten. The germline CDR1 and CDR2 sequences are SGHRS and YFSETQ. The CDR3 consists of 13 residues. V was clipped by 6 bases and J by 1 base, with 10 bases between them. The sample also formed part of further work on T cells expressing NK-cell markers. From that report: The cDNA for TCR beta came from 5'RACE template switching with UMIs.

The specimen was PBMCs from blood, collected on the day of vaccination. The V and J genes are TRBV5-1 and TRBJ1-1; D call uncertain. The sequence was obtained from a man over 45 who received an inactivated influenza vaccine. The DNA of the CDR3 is TGCGCCAGCAAGGAACAACCGAACACTGAAGCTTTCTTT. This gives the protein CASKEQPNTEAFF.